This TCR beta chain stems from a study of T cell changes during pregnancy in multiple sclerosis. The data were produced by immunoSEQ multiplex PCR, yet TCRdb's version contains in-frame clones alone and is incomplete. The sample gives 35,000 to 55,000 clones, 88% of which show up once; approximately 5.8% is in the top ten. This receptor was obtained from a female donor in good health, enrolled as a control in a pregnancy study. Sequencing used CD8+ T cells from peripheral blood mononuclear cells, obtained after pregnancy.

CDR3: CASKGALYNEQFF. CDR3 in DNA: TGTGCCAGCAAGGGGGCCCTCTACAATGAGCAGTTCTTC. The rearrangement joins TRBV27 to TRBJ2-1; TRBD1 agrees at 7 bases. The CDR3 has 13 amino acids. With V trimmed by 7 bases and J by 3 bases, 3 bases remained unmatched. Per germline, CDR1 MNHEY and CDR2 SMNVEV (reference sequence).